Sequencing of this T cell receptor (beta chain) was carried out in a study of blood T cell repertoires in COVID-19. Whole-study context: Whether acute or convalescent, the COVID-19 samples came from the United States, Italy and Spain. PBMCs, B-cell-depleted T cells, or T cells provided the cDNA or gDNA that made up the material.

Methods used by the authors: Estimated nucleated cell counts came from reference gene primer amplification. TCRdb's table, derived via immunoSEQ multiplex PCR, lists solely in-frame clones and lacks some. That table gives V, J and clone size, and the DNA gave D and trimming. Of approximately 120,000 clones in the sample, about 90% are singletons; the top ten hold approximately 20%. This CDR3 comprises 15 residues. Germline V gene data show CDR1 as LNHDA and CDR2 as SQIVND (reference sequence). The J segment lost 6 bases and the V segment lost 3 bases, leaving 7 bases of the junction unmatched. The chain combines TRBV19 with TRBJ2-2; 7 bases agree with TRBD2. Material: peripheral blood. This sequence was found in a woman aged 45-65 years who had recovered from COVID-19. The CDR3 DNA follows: TGTGCCAGTAGTATGTCCGTTCGGGGGGCCGGGGAGCTGTTTTTT. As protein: CASSMSVRGAGELFF. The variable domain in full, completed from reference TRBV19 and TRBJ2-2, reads DGGITQSPKYLFRKEGQNVTLSCEQNLNHDAMYWYRQDPGQGLRLIYYSQIVNDFQKGDIAEGYSVSREKKESFPLTVTSAQKNPTAFYLCASSMSVRGAGELFFGEGSRLTVL.